This T cell receptor beta chain was documented in a study of T cells in Graves' hyperthyroidism and ophthalmopathy. This clonotype was seen at least ten times. The J segment lost 0 bases and the V segment lost 2 bases, leaving 12 bases of the junction unmatched. The CDR3 has 21 residues. CDR1 and CDR2 (germline): SGHNT, YYREEE (reference sequence). TCR beta CDR3 regions were amplified from RNA. With the HTBI primer set, the TCR CDR3 went through a first round of RT-PCR. MiXCR, applied by TCRdb to the multiplex PCR reads, yields one record per CDR3 protein. The table shows a few hundred thousand distinct CDR3 sequences, with around 42% occurring only once.

The chain recombines TRBV5-4 with TRBJ2-6; 12 bases agree with TRBD2. The sample was peripheral blood or thyroid tissue (not recorded which). The sequence derives from a woman aged 18-35 years with Graves' hyperthyroidism. The CDR3 sequence: CASSLAAGLAGSSSGANVLTF. The CDR3, as DNA: TGTGCCAGCAGCTTAGCGGCGGGACTAGCGGGTTCCAGCTCTGGGGCCAACGTCCTGACTTTC.